This T cell receptor beta chain was profiled in a study of T cell responses to AZD1222 COVID-19 vaccine. Study-wide results and limits: Seropositivity was recorded at baseline in only a handful of AZD1222 recipients. Reports indicate that nearly half of spike-specific TCRs are directed at unmutated variant regions. Mostly white British, mostly female donors; authors suggested clonal diversity may be underestimated.

Sequencing was performed with immunoSEQ multiplex PCR; in TCRdb, only in-frame clones are kept and a portion is missing. The sample yields nearly 35,000 clones, about nine tenths seen once. On this clone: Its antigen is still unknown.

Sequencing used peripheral blood, obtained 28 days after the second AZD1222 dose. The clonotype originates from an adult who received the AZD1222 COVID-19 vaccine.

The CDR3 protein is CASSQITSVYRTDTQYF. CDR3 DNA sequence: TGTGCCAGCAGCCAAATTACTAGCGTGTATCGCACAGATACGCAGTATTTT. This sequence joins TRBV4-2 and TRBJ2-3; 7 nucleotides agree with TRBD2. The CDR3 is made up of 17 amino acids. The germline V gene encodes CDR1 LGHNA and CDR2 YNFKEQ. V was pared by 2 bases and J by 1 base, with 9 bases of the junction left unmatched.